Sequencing of this T cell receptor beta chain was carried out in a study of CXCR3-negative and CXCR3-positive naive CD8 T cells. At the level of the study: Each library held about 1.5 +/- 0.3 million TRB reads, roughly 150 million in total. Regarding the study as a whole: CXCR3-expressing naive cells carried TRB CDR3s more hydrophobic than those of CXCR3-negative naive cells.

With respect to this clonotype: Its specificity is not known.

Naive CD8+ T cells displayed a CD45RO-CCR7+CD27+CD95- phenotype. The TRB cDNA libraries were prepared by 5' RACE with UMI labels. TCRdb re-called the 5' RACE reads; every CDR3 protein appears as one record, without DNA. Its clone listing holds approximately 140,000 distinct CDR3 sequences. This CDR3 is built from 16 residues. Germline loops: CDR1 SGHRS, CDR2 YFSETQ. The sequencing sample was made of naive CXCR3+ CD8+ T cells from blood. Subset described: CD45RO-CCR7+CD27+CD95- naive CD8+ T cells expressing CXCR3 (TNR3+). The chain carries TRBV5-1 and TRBJ1-4; TCRdb's D gene call, TRBD1, goes unchecked for lack of DNA. The receptor comes from a human donor in good health. Some clones in this sample may be carry-over from other donors' samples. CDR3 amino acids: CASSSNWGTGNEKLFF. The variable domain in full, completed from reference TRBV5-1 and TRBJ1-4, reads KAGVTQTPRYLIKTRGQQVTLSCSPISGHRSVSWYQQTPGQGLQFLFEYFSETQRNKGNFPGRFSGRQFSNSRSEMNVSTLELGDSALYLCASSSNWGTGNEKLFFGSGTQLSVL.